The 8 T cell receptor beta chains given below trace back to one sample, sequenced in a study of T cells in women clearing cervical HPV infection. Measured with immunoSEQ multiplex PCR; TCRdb has only the in-frame clones, and not every one. This sample contains tens of thousands of clones. The sequenced sample was blood buffy coat. The source of these receptors is a woman aged 18 to 69 with a cervical HPV16 infection that either progressed to CIN3+ or cleared (not recorded which).

Details on this clone: The read comes to an end 3 residues before the CDR3 does, leaving the germline J gene to fill in the end. The V gene is TRBV19, the J gene TRBJ2-1, with D perhaps TRBD2 (5 bases). This CDR3 comprises 16 residues. The germline V gene encodes CDR1 LNHDA and CDR2 SQIVND (reference sequence). The V gene lost 2 bases and the J gene lost 9 bases, with 20 bases spanning the gap. CDR3 region: CASSIPGASPLGEQFF. The covered CDR3 bases are TGTGCCAGTAGTATACCCGGCGCTAGCCCTTTGGGTGAG.

Concerning this clone: The read stops 3 residues short of the end of the CDR3; the missing end is completed from the germline J gene. The chain has TRBV5-1 and TRBJ2-1; TRBD1 matches 9 bases. The length of the CDR3 is 16 residues. Germline V gene data show CDR1 as SGHRS and CDR2 as YFSETQ. Trimming took 5 bases from V and 7 from J; bases not matched to a gene: 13. The covered CDR3 bases are TGCGCCAGCAGTCGTACCCCGGGACAGGGATGGAATGAG. Its translation: CASSRTPGQGWNE. The CDR3 as a whole reads CASSRTPGQGWNEQFF.

A note on this clone: The sequence runs out 3 residues before the end of the CDR3; the remainder is reconstructed from the germline J gene. The chain links TRBV30 to TRBJ2-7, with TRBD2 identical over 12 bases. Germline V gene lookup returns CDR1 GTSNPN and CDR2 SVGIG (reference sequence). The CDR3 is made up of 14 amino acids. V lost 4 bases, J lost 4 bases, and 5 bases stayed unmatched. Here the CDR3 reads CAWTSGRARYEQYF. The part of the CDR3 DNA that was read is TGTGCCTGGACTAGCGGGAGGGCCCGATACGAG.

In the case of this clone: The read falls 3 residues short of the CDR3 end, and the missing part is taken from the germline J gene. The rearrangement links TRBV20-1 to TRBJ2-3; tentative D call: TRBD1 (7 bases). Germline V gene sequence: CDR1 DFQATT, CDR2 SNEGSKA (reference sequence). With 1 base removed from V and 2 bases from J, the gap between germline ends came to 13 bases. This CDR3 region has 15 residues. CDR3 bases read: TGCAGTGCTAGAGGAGGAGGGGGCTACACAGATACG. Encoded protein: CSARGGGGYTDT. The whole CDR3 protein is CSARGGGGYTDTQYF.

In the case of this clone: Read data end 3 residues before the CDR3 end; the end is taken from the germline J gene. The chain employs TRBV6-2 or TRBV6-3 and TRBJ2-6; perhaps TRBD1 as D (6 bases). The CDR3 runs 17 residues. Trimming shortened V by 7 bases and J by 3 bases, and 19 bases separated the two germline ends. Germline V lookup: CDR1 MNHEY, CDR2 SVGEGT. CDR3 residues: CASTRTAVGGGANVLTF. The DNA read from the CDR3 is TGTGCCAGCACCCGGACAGCCGTGGGTGGTGGGGCCAACGTC.

With regard to this clone: The DNA ends 3 residues before the CDR3 does, and the rest of the CDR3 is filled in from the germline J gene. This chain connects TRBV20-1 to TRBJ2-3, with 10 nucleotides matching TRBD2. V was pared by 2 bases and J by 3 bases, with 5 bases of the junction left unmatched. Per the germline V gene, CDR1 is DFQATT and CDR2 is SNEGSKA (reference sequence). There are 15 residues in the CDR3. Incomplete CDR3 DNA: TGCAGTGCTAGAAGGGCTAGCGGGAGTACAGATACG. It specifies CSARRASGSTDT. The full CDR3 is CSARRASGSTDTQYF.

Turning to this clone: The CDR3 end falls 3 residues outside the read, so it is completed with the germline J gene. The chain carries TRBV3-1 (or the pseudogene TRBV3-2) and TRBJ2-3; D remains unclear. The CDR3 contains 16 residues. Between the trimmed V and J ends, which lost 0 bases and 2 bases, there was a span of 12 bases. CDR1 is LGHDT and CDR2 is YNNKEL in the germline V gene (reference sequence). The CDR3 sequence is CASSQETDTYTDTQYF. The sequenced CDR3 bases are TGTGCCAGCAGCCAAGAAACCGACACATACACAGATACG.

A remark on this clone: The sequenced fragment ends 3 residues before the CDR3 boundary, so the rest is inferred from the germline J gene. This chain uses TRBV2 with TRBJ1-2; 7 positions agree with TRBD1. The junction had 2 bases not matched to a gene; V was cut back by 2 bases and J by 5 bases. The length of the CDR3 is 13 residues. The germline V gene has CDR1 SNHLY and CDR2 FYNNEI. CDR3 protein: CASSESGGYGYTF. The covered CDR3 bases are TGTGCCAGCAGTGAATCAGGGGGATATGGC.